The 22 T cell receptor beta chains in this list originate from one sample, sequenced in a study of response to subunit inactivated influenza vaccine. TCRdb re-analysed the RT-PCR reads in MiXCR, keeping a single row per CDR3 protein. The data contain some 300,000 distinct CDR3 sequences, about 20% of them seen just once; the ten biggest clones take up about a tenth. The sample in question was PBMCs from blood, obtained less than 22 months after vaccination. The receptors stem from a man between 50 and 75 years old who received an inactivated influenza vaccine.

This clonotype is a singleton in its sample. This sequence may be a read error, since a much larger clone differs from it by one base. V is TRBV25-1 and J is TRBJ1-2, with 9 bases aligning to TRBD1. The CDR3 spans 13 residues. V dropped 4 bases and J dropped 4; count of bases not matched to a gene: 1. Germline V gene lookup returns CDR1 MGHDK and CDR2 SYGVNS. CDR3 sequence reads: CASSGGQGYGYTF. The CDR3 DNA reads TGTGCCAGCAGTGGGGGACAGGGCTATGGCTACACCTTC.

This clonotype was picked up a small number of times. The chain has TRBV4-3 and TRBJ1-4; D remains unclear. Trimming removed 0 bases at V and 7 bases at J, with 15 bases between. Germline V gene sequence: CDR1 LGHNA, CDR2 YSLEER. The CDR3 loop spans 16 amino acids. Written as DNA, the CDR3 is TGCGCCAGCAGCCAAGAGTTGAGGGAGCGGGGTGAAAAACTGTTTTTT. It encodes CASSQELRERGEKLFF.

V is TRBV11-2 and J is TRBJ2-6, with D perhaps assigned TRBD1 or TRBD2 (5 bases each). Germline V CDR1 and CDR2: SGHAT, FQNNGV. The CDR3 has 18 residues. Trimming cost V 4 bases and J 3 bases, with 19 bases left between them. The CDR3 loop reads CASSYLGEPVYGANVLTF. The CDR3 region has the DNA TGTGCCAGCAGCTACCTGGGGGAGCCGGTATATGGGGCCAACGTCCTGACTTTC.

This clonotype was found many times. The chain uses TRBV4-3 and TRBJ1-2, with D unclear. The germline CDR1 and CDR2 sequences are LGHNA and YSLEER. V lost 5 bases and J lost 2, with 12 bases in between. The CDR3 spans 14 residues. The CDR3 bases are TGCGCCAGCAGCTACGGAACTGGAAACTATGGCTACACCTTC. Amino acids: CASSYGTGNYGYTF.

This clonotype was observed a handful of times. The chain recombines TRBV29-1 with TRBJ1-2; D uncertain. Germline CDR1 and CDR2: SQVTM and ANQGSEA. This CDR3 region has 12 residues. V was clipped by 4 bases and J by 3 bases, with 9 bases between them. The CDR3 reads CSVVDGYYGYTF. DNA of the CDR3: TGCAGCGTTGTAGACGGATACTATGGCTACACCTTC.

This clonotype has a handful of counts. This chain connects TRBV3-1 to TRBJ1-3, with D maybe TRBD1 (5 bases). Germline V gene lookup returns CDR1 LGHDT and CDR2 YNNKEL (reference sequence). The CDR3 runs to 16 residues. V was trimmed by 1 base and J by 0 bases, leaving 10 bases between them. The CDR3, as DNA: TGTGCCAGCAGCCAAGTCACAGGTTACTCTGGAAACACCATATATTTT. Translation: CASSQVTGYSGNTIYF.

For this clonotype: This may arise from a read error, as a much more abundant clone is one base away. V and J are TRBV7-9 and TRBJ1-1; 7 bases match TRBD1. Per the germline V gene, CDR1 is SEHNR and CDR2 is FQNEAQ (reference sequence). The CDR3 length is 13 residues. CDR3 sequence (DNA): TGTGCCAGCAGCCCGGGACAGACTACTGAAGCTTACTTT. It is translated as CASSPGQTTEAYF.

The gene calls are TRBV5-1 and TRBJ2-3; D is undetermined. Germline lookup yields CDR1 SGHRS and CDR2 YFSETQ. The CDR3 spans 14 residues. The V end was cut by 1 base, the J end by 1 base, with 7 bases between. The CDR3 region has the DNA TGCGCCAGCAGCTTGCTCCCCCGCACAGATACGCAGTATTTT. Its translation: CASSLLPRTDTQYF.

This clonotype appeared many times. The rearrangement uses TRBV5-1 and TRBJ1-2; 7 bases map to TRBD1. CDR1 and CDR2 from the germline V gene are SGHRS and YFSETQ. V lost 4 bases, J lost 4 bases, and 7 bases stayed unmatched. The CDR3 contains 14 residues. CDR3 nucleotide sequence: TGCGCCAGCAGCCCACGACAGGGAGGCTATGGCTACACCTTC. Translated, it gives CASSPRQGGYGYTF.

V gene TRBV12-3 or TRBV12-4 combines with J gene TRBJ2-5; TRBD2 matches at 7 bases. V gave up 3 bases and J gave up 3 bases; unmatched junction bases: 4. CDR3 length equals 14 residues. The CDR3 loop reads CASSLMAGEETQYF. In DNA, the CDR3 is TGTGCCAGCAGTTTGATGGCGGGGGAAGAGACCCAGTACTTC.

The chain carries TRBV20-1 and TRBJ1-1; D gene ambiguous. V lost 2 bases, J lost 2 bases, and 12 bases lay in between. CDR1 and CDR2 from the germline V gene are DFQATT and SNEGSKA (reference sequence). The CDR3 covers 14 residues. The CDR3 sequence is CSARPSGFNTEAFF. CDR3 in DNA: TGCAGTGCTAGACCCTCCGGCTTCAACACTGAAGCTTTCTTT.

There are many counts of this clonotype. The chain joins TRBV11-2 to TRBJ1-2; TRBD1 aligns across 8 bases. Per germline, CDR1 SGHAT and CDR2 FQNNGV. The CDR3 extends over 17 amino acids. V was clipped by 4 bases and J by 2 bases; unmatched bases: 12. The CDR3 here is CASSSLYRTGRNYGYTF. CDR3 coding DNA: TGTGCCAGCAGCTCACTCTATCGGACAGGGAGGAACTATGGCTACACCTTC.

This clonotype was counted a single time. DNA for the CDR3: TGTGCCAGCAGCCCAGGGGGAAATGAGCAGTACTTC. This translates into CASSPGGNEQYF. The chain employs TRBV7-2 and TRBJ2-7, with 7 bases fitting TRBD1. There are 12 residues in the CDR3. V was pared by 5 bases and J by 7 bases, with 5 bases of the junction left unmatched. CDR1 is SGHTA, CDR2 FQGNSA, per germline.

V and J are TRBV7-2 and TRBJ2-1, with 7 bases identical to TRBD2. Per germline, CDR1 SGHTA and CDR2 FQGNSA. The CDR3 totals 16 residues. With 8 bases clipped from V and 0 bases from J, the junction kept 10 bases outside the gene matches. CDR3 residues: CASLKGRGSSYNEQFF. CDR3 nucleotides: TGTGCCAGCCTTAAAGGGCGGGGGAGCTCCTACAATGAGCAGTTCTTC.

The chain links TRBV6-5 to TRBJ2-5; no reliable D call. The V end lost 0 bases, the J end lost 4 bases, and 6 bases lay between the germline ends. The CDR3 loop spans 13 amino acids. In germline, CDR1 is MNHEY, CDR2 SVGAGI. This chain's CDR3 is CASSYSSRETQYF. In DNA form, the CDR3 reads TGTGCCAGCAGTTACTCTAGCAGAGAGACCCAGTACTTC.

This clonotype was observed a few times. The V and J genes are TRBV29-1 and TRBJ1-4; D is ambiguous. The CDR3 spans 13 residues. V lost 7 bases, J lost 0 bases, and 9 bases lay in between. Looked up from germline, CDR1 is SQVTM and CDR2 is ANQGSEA. CDR3 in amino acids: CSALWTTNEKLFF. CDR3 sequence (DNA): TGCAGCGCCCTTTGGACAACTAATGAAAAACTGTTTTTT. The entire variable domain, with the rest obtained from reference TRBV29-1 and TRBJ1-4, is as follows: SAVISQKPSRDICQRGTSLTIQCQVDSQVTMMFWYRQQPGQSLTLIATANQGSEATYESGFVIDKFPISRPNLTFSTLTVSNMSPEDSSIYLCSALWTTNEKLFFGSGTQLSVL.

This clonotype showed up just a few times. The genes are TRBV9 and TRBJ1-2, with TRBD1 matching over 8 bases. The trim removed 0 bases at V and 6 bases at J, leaving 10 bases unmatched. The CDR3 has 16 residues. CDR1 is SGDLS and CDR2 is YYNGEE in the germline V gene. The CDR3 sequence is CASSVDPYGTGNGYTF. The CDR3 nucleotides are TGTGCCAGCAGCGTAGACCCTTACGGGACAGGAAATGGCTACACCTTC.

The chain carries TRBV4-3 and TRBJ2-5; 7 bases are a match to TRBD1. The V gene end was trimmed by 4 bases and the J gene end by 5 bases; junction bases not matched to a gene: 22. CDR1 LGHNA and CDR2 YSLEER come from the germline V gene. The CDR3 totals 19 residues. The CDR3 nucleotides are TGCGCCAGCAGCCCAAACCCTAAGTATACAACAGGGGCTCCGGAGACCCAGTACTTC. It is translated as CASSPNPKYTTGAPETQYF.

Here the CDR3 reads CASSQDSLAPYEQYF. CDR3 nucleotide sequence: TGTGCCAGCAGCCAAGATTCTCTAGCGCCCTACGAGCAGTACTTC. V is TRBV14 and J is TRBJ2-7, with D tentatively TRBD2 (6 bases). Trimming removed 0 bases from V and 2 bases from J, with 11 bases in between. Germline values: CDR1 SGHDN, CDR2 FVKESK. This CDR3 is built from 15 residues.

This clonotype was counted at least ten times. This chain joins TRBV6-5 and TRBJ1-3; D remains unclear. CDR1 MNHEY and CDR2 SVGAGI come from the germline V gene. The V gene lost 0 bases and the J gene lost 0 bases, with 12 bases spanning the gap. CDR3 length: 17 amino acids. The CDR3 sequence is CASSYSRHLSSGNTIYF. The CDR3 region has the DNA TGTGCCAGCAGTTACTCGAGACATTTGAGCTCTGGAAACACCATATATTTT.

The chain is built from TRBV11-2 and TRBJ1-2, with 7 bases matching TRBD1. V lost 5 bases, J lost 9 bases, and 15 bases stayed unmatched. Germline CDR1 SGHAT, CDR2 FQNNGV. CDR3 length equals 15 residues. In DNA, the CDR3 is TGTGCCAGCAGCCCGGACAGGAGCCTTCGAAGTTGCTACACCTTC. Translating it yields CASSPDRSLRSCYTF.

This clonotype was recorded a few times. The rearrangement links TRBV24-1 to TRBJ2-1, with D tentatively TRBD2 (6 bases). The CDR3 totals 13 residues. The V gene's germline CDR1 is KGHDR and CDR2 SFDVKD. The V gene lost 3 bases and the J gene lost 9 bases, with 11 bases spanning the gap. The CDR3 region has the DNA TGTGCCACCAGTGATGGAGGGTTTGGTGAGCAGTTCTTC. Its protein product is CATSDGGFGEQFF.